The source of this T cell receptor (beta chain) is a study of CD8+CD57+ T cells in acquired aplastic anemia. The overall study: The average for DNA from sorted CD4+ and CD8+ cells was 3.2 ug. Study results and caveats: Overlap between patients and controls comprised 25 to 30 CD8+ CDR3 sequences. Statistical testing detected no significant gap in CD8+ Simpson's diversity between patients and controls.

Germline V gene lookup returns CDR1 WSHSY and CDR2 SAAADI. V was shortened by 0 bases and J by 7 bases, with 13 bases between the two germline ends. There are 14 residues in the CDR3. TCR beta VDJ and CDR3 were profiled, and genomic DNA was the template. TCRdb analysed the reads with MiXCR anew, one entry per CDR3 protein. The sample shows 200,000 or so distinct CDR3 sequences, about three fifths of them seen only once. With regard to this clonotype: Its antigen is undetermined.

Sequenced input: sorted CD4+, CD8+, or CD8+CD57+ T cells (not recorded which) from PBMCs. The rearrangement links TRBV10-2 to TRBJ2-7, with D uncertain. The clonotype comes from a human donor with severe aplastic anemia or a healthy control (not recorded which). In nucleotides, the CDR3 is TGCGCCAGCAGTGAGTCGAAAGGTCTCGGGGAGCAGTACTTC. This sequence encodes CASSESKGLGEQYF.